This T cell receptor (beta chain) was captured in a study of blood T cell repertoires in COVID-19. The ends were cut back, 1 base at V and 1 base at J, with 9 bases in the middle. This CDR3 region has 15 residues. Germline V gives CDR1 SGHNT, CDR2 YYREEE (reference sequence). The method was immunoSEQ multiplex PCR; TCRdb's version includes in-frame clones alone and lacks a portion of them. This table holds about 160,000 clones, approximately 90% found once. The sequencing sample was made of peripheral blood. The chain recombines TRBV5-4 with TRBJ2-4; weak D call: TRBD2 (6 bases). This clonotype was obtained from a woman in her 70s with COVID-19, enrolled during active disease. DNA of the CDR3: TGTGCCAGCAGCTTGAGGAGGGAGGCCAAAAACATTCAGTACTTC. It specifies CASSLRREAKNIQYF.